This T cell receptor beta chain is from a study of technical replicates of blood from several donors (dated by TCRdb to 2015 to 2018). The library relied on the immunoSEQ multiplex PCR assay. The immuneACCESS repertoire file appears here via TCRdb, limited to in-frame rearrangements. These files lack a portion of the clones; in checked studies, under half of the deficit traces to unresolved V genes, and the cause of the others is not known. For this sample the table gives just over 80,000 clones, of which roughly 94% were detected only once. The top ten clonotypes cover around 0.37% of the sample. As to this clone: Its specific antigen is unknown. Within one base of it there is no much larger clone, and no base qualities were kept.

CDR1 MGHDK and CDR2 SYGVNS were looked up in the germline V gene. Measured from the cysteine to the phenylalanine, the CDR3 is 10 residues long. Only the CDR3 part of the read is kept: 30 bases, read in frame from the first base. Relative to germline, V is 8 bases shorter and J is 8 bases shorter, with 7 bases between their ends. This receptor was obtained from a human donor in good health. The rearrangement joined TRBV25-1 to TRBJ2-4, with the D gene not clear enough to name. Source material: T cells isolated from PBMCs. The CDR3 has the sequence CASWQDIQYF. DNA sequence: TGTGCCAGCTGGCAGGACATTCAGTACTTC.